This TCR beta chain was sequenced for a study of T cell repertoires in cytomegalovirus infection. Study background: Carrying CMV and the relevant HLA type showed in public TCR beta signatures. Study-level results: Within the response measured ex vivo, HLA-C-restricted CMV-specific TCR beta clonotypes were dominant. Identification of carriers of CMV plus the relevant HLA was achieved through cumulative public TCR beta family frequency.

With V trimmed by 7 bases and J by 0 bases, 3 bases remained unmatched. The CDR3 contains 13 residues. Germline V gene data show CDR1 as SQVTM and CDR2 as ANQGSEA. TCRdb re-derived calls from the reads in MiXCR, one entry per CDR3 protein. The sample has some 250,000 distinct CDR3 sequences; roughly 9.1% are singletons. This clonotype has at least ten counts. What it recognizes is unknown. This rearrangement joins TRBV29-1 to TRBJ2-7; 10 nucleotides agree with TRBD1. This sequence was found in a human donor in good health (CMV status not recorded). Some clones in this sample may be carry-over from other donors' samples. Sequenced input: PBMCs. The CDR3 sequence is CSGGQGPSYEQYF. For the CDR3, the DNA is TGCAGCGGGGGACAGGGGCCCTCCTACGAGCAGTACTTC.